This TCR beta chain originates from a study of T cells in Graves' hyperthyroidism and ophthalmopathy. The sample holds a few counts of this clonotype. RNA transcripts provided the source from which TCR beta CDR3 regions were amplified. The HTBI primer set was used in a first-round RT-PCR of the TCR CDR3. MiXCR was run by TCRdb on the multiplex PCR reads, yielding one entry per CDR3 protein. The sample holds about 710,000 distinct CDR3 sequences, 16% seen once. Patients aged 18 to 65 with hyperthyroidism were newly diagnosed, with duration under 2 months. Orbital computed tomography and thyroid ultrasound, together with serum TRAb and thyroxine and clinical symptoms, were used for diagnoses. The source of the PBMCs was 8 to 10 ml of fresh peripheral blood. This sequence originates from a man younger than 35 with Graves' hyperthyroidism. Source material: blood.

CDR3 DNA: TGTGCCAGTAGGGTAGCCGAGGGGGCTGCAAATCAGCCCCAGCATTTT. Translated, it gives CASRVAEGAANQPQHF. The chain links TRBV19 to TRBJ1-5; 7 positions agree with TRBD1. The germline gives CDR1 LNHDA, CDR2 SQIVND (reference sequence). With 6 bases clipped from V and 4 bases from J, the junction kept 12 bases outside the gene matches. CDR3 length: 16 amino acids. Looking up the rest from reference TRBV19 and TRBJ1-5 gives the full variable domain: DGGITQSPKYLFRKEGQNVTLSCEQNLNHDAMYWYRQDPGQGLRLIYYSQIVNDFQKGDIAEGYSVSREKKESFPLTVTSAQKNPTAFYLCASRVAEGAANQPQHFGDGTRLSIL.